Only a few counts were recorded for the clone carrying this T cell receptor beta chain. The data stem from a study of T cell repertoires in ileal Crohn's disease. Study-level background: Patients had a median roughly 8-year disease duration, and around 35% were active smokers. Every patient was operated on for stricturing (roughly 61%) or penetrating (about 40%) complications.

The CDR3 spans 16 residues. Trimming took 0 bases from V and 4 from J, leaving 12 bases between them. Per the germline V gene, CDR1 is SEHNR and CDR2 is FQNEAQ (reference sequence). This table comes from immunoSEQ multiplex PCR, and its TCRdb copy is limited to in-frame clones, with some not included. Altogether under 15,000 clones are present, approximately 78% being singletons, with the ten largest covering approximately 11%. Time point meaning: neoterminal ileum biopsy at postoperative endoscopy, about 6 months after surgery. The TCR sequence derives from an adult with Crohn's disease. The V gene is TRBV7-9, the J gene TRBJ2-2; perhaps TRBD1 as D (5 bases). Sequencing was carried out using ileal tissue. The DNA of the CDR3 is TGTGCCAGCAGCTTAGCGTCTGGACACGTCACCGGGGAGCTGTTTTTT. This translates into CASSLASGHVTGELFF.